This TCR beta chain was profiled in a study of metastatic and nonmetastatic thyroid tumors. Study-level information: Repertoire data that came from the blood and tumor or nodule tissue of malignant and benign thyroid patients were compared.

The CDR3 has 15 amino acids. Trimming stripped 2 bases from V and 6 bases from J, with 14 bases between. CDR1 and CDR2 from the germline V gene are SGHTA and FQGNSA. The authors' processing: A classifier for distant metastasis in papillary thyroid cancer was constructed using CDR3 differences observed across clinicopathological groups. TCRdb re-called the PCR reads through MiXCR. The V and J calls follow TCRdb's processing rather than the paper's. The sample comprises 30,000 to 35,000 clones, around a sixth of which are singletons, and approximately 7% rests with the top ten. As to this clone: As yet, its antigen is unknown.

Nobody among the patients had been given any treatment before thyroid surgery. Study findings and constraints: In blood and tumor, TCR beta diversity was reportedly significantly higher in malignant thyroid tumors than in benign nodules.

The rearrangement joins TRBV7-2 to TRBJ2-1; TRBD2 might be the D (6 bases). Sequencing was carried out using blood. The receptor's source is a female donor with papillary thyroid cancer or a benign thyroid nodule (not recorded which). Some clones in this sample may be carry-over from other donors' samples. In DNA form, the CDR3 reads TGTGCCAGCAGCTTATCGGACTACACAACCAATGAGCAGTTCTTC. It yields the protein CASSLSDYTTNEQFF.